This TCR beta chain stems from a study of blood T cell repertoires in COVID-19. Trimming stripped 2 bases from V and 1 base from J, with 5 bases between. Germline-derived CDR1 and CDR2 are WSHSY and SAAADI. The CDR3 extends over 13 amino acids. TCRdb's copy holds only in-frame clones and misses some; the assay was immunoSEQ multiplex PCR. The sample lists some 97,000 clones, about nine tenths seen once, with approximately 1.5% in the top ten. This receptor was taken from a man between 60 and 70 years old with acute or convalescent COVID-19. Material for sequencing was peripheral blood. The chain has TRBV10-2 and TRBJ1-1; D ambiguous. The CDR3 DNA reads TGCGCCAGCAGTGAGAGACAGAACACTGAAGCTTTCTTT. It translates to CASSERQNTEAFF.